This T cell receptor (beta chain) was found in a study of T-cell reconstitution after alpha-beta-depleted transplantation in children. Notes on the study in general: Some patients owed their high day-60 TCRbeta diversity to surviving recipient T cells and thymic progenitors.

V was pared by 7 bases and J by 4 bases, with 18 bases between. The CDR3 runs to 15 residues. Germline values: CDR1 LGHNT, CDR2 FRNRAP. As concerns this clonotype: Its antigen is not identified.

Library preparation (for TCRbeta) was performed with unique molecular identifiers. TCRdb itself ran the PCR reads through MiXCR, one entry per CDR3 protein. The sample shows around 250,000 distinct CDR3 sequences, more than 20% of them seen only once. The chain recombines TRBV12-5 with TRBJ2-3; D tentatively fits TRBD1 or TRBD2 (5 bases each). This receptor was obtained from a girl aged 2 to 10 with Fanconi anemia, due to receive a stem cell transplant. The source material was PBMCs, sampled before TCRalphabeta/CD19-depleted stem cell transplant. The CDR3 protein is CASATDMGDPDTQYF. Written as DNA, the CDR3 is TGTGCTAGTGCTACGGACATGGGGGACCCAGATACGCAGTATTTT.